This is a list of T cell receptor beta chains from one sample in a study of blood T cell repertoires in COVID-19. Clones were sequenced by immunoSEQ multiplex PCR, and TCRdb holds only the in-frame ones, with some missing. Of some 120,000 clones in the sample, 86% are singletons; the top ten hold roughly 4%. Sample: peripheral blood. The receptors derive from a man aged 40-49 years with acute or convalescent COVID-19. The CDR3 runs from the conserved cysteine through the conserved F or W.

cdr3_aa: CASSSRHGSTEAFF
v_call: TRBV5-1
j_call: TRBJ1-1

cdr3_aa: CASSFTGGSEQFF
v_call: TRBV5-4
j_call: TRBJ2-1

cdr3_aa: CASSNRQGSYGYTF
v_call: TRBV2
j_call: TRBJ1-2

cdr3_aa: CASTRGFPQPQHF
v_call: TRBV19
j_call: TRBJ1-5

cdr3_aa: CAISESGGLAGGYEQYF
v_call: TRBV10-3
j_call: -

cdr3_aa: CASSSGQGTNEKLFF
v_call: TRBV5-4
j_call: TRBJ1-4

cdr3_aa: CASSLDRFYGYTF
v_call: TRBV7-9
j_call: TRBJ1-2

cdr3_aa: CASSLEQGSTEAFF
v_call: TRBV18
j_call: TRBJ1-1

cdr3_aa: CASSRSGLAGGPLYTQYF
v_call: TRBV7-9
j_call: TRBJ2-3

cdr3_aa: CASSWGTANTGELFF
v_call: TRBV6-2/TRBV6-3
j_call: TRBJ2-2

cdr3_aa: CASSLTSASSYEQYF
v_call: TRBV18
j_call: TRBJ2-7

cdr3_aa: CASSADRDGYTF
v_call: TRBV5-4
j_call: TRBJ1-2

cdr3_aa: CASSISRGGEYEQYF
v_call: TRBV19
j_call: TRBJ2-7

cdr3_aa: CASSYSVGEQYF
v_call: TRBV6-2/TRBV6-3
j_call: TRBJ2-7

cdr3_aa: CATSEQAGAYNEQFF
v_call: TRBV24-1
j_call: TRBJ2-1

cdr3_aa: CASRTGGPLGEAFF
v_call: TRBV27
j_call: TRBJ1-1

cdr3_aa: CASNTGQGSDEQYF
v_call: TRBV5-1
j_call: TRBJ2-7

cdr3_aa: CASRRYEQYF
v_call: TRBV2
j_call: TRBJ2-7

cdr3_aa: CASSPDREWGETQYF
v_call: TRBV7-9
j_call: TRBJ2-5

cdr3_aa: CASSYTTGSRETQYF
v_call: TRBV11-2
j_call: TRBJ2-5

cdr3_aa: CATSRDPGRRIEAFF
v_call: TRBV15
j_call: TRBJ1-1

cdr3_aa: CASSRQGSVAEAFF
v_call: TRBV4-1
j_call: TRBJ1-1

cdr3_aa: CASSLSGAEQETQYF
v_call: TRBV5-6
j_call: TRBJ2-5

cdr3_aa: CATQPGGPAEAFF
v_call: TRBV10-3
j_call: TRBJ1-1

cdr3_aa: CASSLPPRGADGISYEQYF
v_call: TRBV11-3
j_call: TRBJ2-7

cdr3_aa: CASSRTGISNYGYTF
v_call: TRBV27
j_call: TRBJ1-2

cdr3_aa: CALTDRGNTGELFF
v_call: TRBV30
j_call: TRBJ2-2

cdr3_aa: CASSRDRGIDEQFF
v_call: TRBV3-1/TRBV3-2
j_call: TRBJ2-1

cdr3_aa: CASSLGQGQTFSYEQYF
v_call: TRBV6-2/TRBV6-3
j_call: TRBJ2-7

cdr3_aa: CAWTEGSGANVLTF
v_call: TRBV30
j_call: TRBJ2-6

cdr3_aa: CASTRLQGADQPQHF
v_call: TRBV9
j_call: TRBJ1-5

cdr3_aa: CASRSERGADTQYF
v_call: TRBV6-5
j_call: TRBJ2-3

cdr3_aa: CASSPADRRTDTQYF
v_call: TRBV5-1
j_call: TRBJ2-3

cdr3_aa: CASSFGPVPNSPLHF
v_call: TRBV27
j_call: TRBJ1-6

cdr3_aa: CAWRNYARVTGYTF
v_call: TRBV30
j_call: TRBJ1-2

cdr3_aa: CASSQDPPGQGNPYEQYF
v_call: TRBV4-3
j_call: TRBJ2-7

cdr3_aa: CASSPRGDSGGYTF
v_call: TRBV4-3
j_call: TRBJ1-2

cdr3_aa: CASSLKQIFSSPLHF
v_call: TRBV5-8
j_call: TRBJ1-6

cdr3_aa: CASSARQGEDDGYTF
v_call: TRBV9
j_call: TRBJ1-2

cdr3_aa: CATSTTDRVVEQYF
v_call: TRBV15
j_call: TRBJ2-7